This T cell receptor (beta chain) is from a study of CD8 T cells in Susac syndrome. The CDR3 spans 11 residues. V dropped 4 bases and J dropped 3 bases, with 4 bases sitting between them. Germline assignment: CDR1 SGHDT and CDR2 YYEEEE. Reverse transcription of 0.5 to 1 ug RNA was performed with random hexamers. TCRdb processed the immunoSEQ multiplex PCR reads anew with MiXCR; each CDR3 protein has one entry. Of roughly 160,000 distinct CDR3 sequences in the sample, approximately 94% were seen once. The origin of this receptor is a human donor with Susac syndrome. The specimen sequenced was CD4+ T cells from PBMCs. V usage is TRBV5-6 and J usage is TRBJ2-5; D is uncertain. As DNA, the CDR3 is TGTGCCAGCAGCCGAGAAGAGACCCAGTACTTC. Its translation is CASSREETQYF.